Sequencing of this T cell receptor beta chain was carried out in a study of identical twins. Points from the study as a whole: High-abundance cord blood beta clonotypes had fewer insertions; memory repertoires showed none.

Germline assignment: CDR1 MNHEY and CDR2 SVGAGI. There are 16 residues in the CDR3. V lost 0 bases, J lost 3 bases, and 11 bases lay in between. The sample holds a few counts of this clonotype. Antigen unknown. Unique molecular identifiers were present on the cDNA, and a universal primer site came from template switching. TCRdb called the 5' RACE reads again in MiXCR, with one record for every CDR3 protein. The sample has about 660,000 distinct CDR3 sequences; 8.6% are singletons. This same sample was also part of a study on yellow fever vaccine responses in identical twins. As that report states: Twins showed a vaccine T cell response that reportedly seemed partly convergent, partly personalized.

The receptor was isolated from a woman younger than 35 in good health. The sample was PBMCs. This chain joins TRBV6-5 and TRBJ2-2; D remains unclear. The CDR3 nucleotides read TGTGCCAGCAGTTACTCGACTTCGACGGACACCGGGGAGCTGTTTTTT. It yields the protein CASSYSTSTDTGELFF.